A single T cell receptor beta chain is shown here with its context. Its antigen is not known. This sample was included in a study of beta chain features in type 1 diabetes. Study results and limitations: The analysis here could not establish whether HLA type shapes TCRB rearrangement. TCRB CDR3s were moderately but significantly shorter in Type 1 diabetes patients in all four CD4+ subsets.

The whole isolated RNA underwent reverse transcription, so sequencing captured expressed TCRB transcripts. Data came from immunoSEQ multiplex PCR; TCRdb stores just in-frame clones and leaves some out. The sample carries approximately 250,000 clones, roughly 24% recorded once. One heparinised draw of blood, averaging about 110 mL, came from each donor. Sorting of CD4+ naive, central memory, regulatory and stem cell-like memory cells was performed via CD45RO/CCR7/CD25/CD127/CD95/CD27. The CDR3 consists of 13 residues. The V gene's germline CDR1 is MNHEY and CDR2 SVGAGI. V was trimmed by 5 bases and J by 1 base, leaving 8 bases between them.

The specimen was naive CD4+ T cells from blood. This TCR was recovered from a woman in her twenties or thirties with type 1 diabetes. The J gene is TRBJ1-1, the V gene TRBV6-5, with no clear D. CDR3 coding DNA: TGTGCCAGCAGTAGGAGTAGGAACACTGAAGCTTTCTTT. It translates to CASSRSRNTEAFF.